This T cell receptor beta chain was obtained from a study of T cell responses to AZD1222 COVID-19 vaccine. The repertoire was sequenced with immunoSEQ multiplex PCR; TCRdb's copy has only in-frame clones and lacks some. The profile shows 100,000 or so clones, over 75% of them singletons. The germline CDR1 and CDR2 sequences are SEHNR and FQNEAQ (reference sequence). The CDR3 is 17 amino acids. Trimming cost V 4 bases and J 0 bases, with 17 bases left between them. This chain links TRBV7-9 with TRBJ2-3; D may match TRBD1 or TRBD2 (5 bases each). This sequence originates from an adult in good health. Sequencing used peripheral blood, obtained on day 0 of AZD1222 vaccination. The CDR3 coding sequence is TGTGCCAGCAGCTCACCCCTTTTGGGGGTCAGCACAGATACGCAGTATTTT. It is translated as CASSSPLLGVSTDTQYF.